One sample yielded the 18 T cell receptor beta chains listed below, sequenced in a study of early T cells in non-severe SARS-CoV-2 infection. TCRdb processed the 5' RACE reads anew with MiXCR; each CDR3 protein has one entry. The sample carries fewer than 40,000 distinct CDR3 sequences, roughly 4.2% recorded once. The specimen sequenced was whole blood. These receptors were collected from an adult who was a healthcare worker with PCR-confirmed SARS-CoV-2 infection or an uninfected control (not recorded which).

In this sample, this clonotype turned up many times. This sequence joins TRBV5-1 and TRBJ2-3; weak D call: TRBD1 (6 bases). CDR3 length: 15 residues. Trimming cost V 3 bases and J 0 bases, with 11 bases left between them. The V gene's germline CDR1 is SGHRS and CDR2 YFSETQ. The CDR3 loop reads CASSSGDQSTDTQYF. Written as DNA, the CDR3 is TGCGCCAGCAGCTCAGGGGATCAGAGCACAGATACGCAGTATTTT. Using reference TRBV5-1 and TRBJ2-3 for the parts outside the CDR3, the full variable domain is KAGVTQTPRYLIKTRGQQVTLSCSPISGHRSVSWYQQTPGQGLQFLFEYFSETQRNKGNFPGRFSGRQFSNSRSEMNVSTLELGDSALYLCASSSGDQSTDTQYFGPGTRLTVL.

This clonotype was recorded many times. J is TRBJ1-1 and V is TRBV11-3, with D possibly TRBD1 on 5 matching bases. CDR1 is SGHNT and CDR2 is YENEEA in the germline V gene. This CDR3 has 14 amino acids. V gave up 6 bases and J gave up 5 bases, with 16 bases separating them. The CDR3 region has the DNA TGTGCCAGCAGGTACGGGCAGGGTGGGACTGAAGCTTTCTTT. Translating gives CASRYGQGGTEAFF.

In its sample, this clonotype was seen a few times. J is TRBJ1-2 and V is TRBV29-1, with 11 nucleotides matching TRBD1. The germline gives CDR1 SQVTM, CDR2 ANQGSEA. This CDR3 has 13 amino acids. V lost 7 bases, J lost 4 bases, and 5 bases stayed unmatched. The CDR3 is CSAGDRGFYGYTF. CDR3 sequence (DNA): TGCAGCGCTGGGGACAGGGGGTTCTATGGCTACACCTTC. The full variable domain, in which reference TRBV29-1 and TRBJ1-2 provide the parts outside the CDR3, is SAVISQKPSRDICQRGTSLTIQCQVDSQVTMMFWYRQQPGQSLTLIATANQGSEATYESGFVIDKFPISRPNLTFSTLTVSNMSPEDSSIYLCSAGDRGFYGYTFGSGTRLTVV.

In this sample, this clonotype turned up many times. CDR3 region: CSGGTDLSTGELFF. The CDR3 DNA follows: TGCAGCGGGGGGACAGACCTGAGCACCGGGGAGCTGTTTTTT. The chain joins TRBV29-1 to TRBJ2-2; 7 bases align to TRBD1. CDR1 is SQVTM, CDR2 ANQGSEA, per germline. The CDR3 has 14 residues. Germline trimming cut 7 bases from V and 4 bases from J; bases unmatched to any gene: 9.

This clonotype has ten or more counts. The rearrangement joins TRBV18 to TRBJ2-3, with D possibly matching TRBD1 (7 bases). This CDR3 contains 16 residues. Trimming took 3 bases from V and 0 from J, leaving 13 bases between them. Germline loops: CDR1 KGHSH, CDR2 LQKENI. This CDR3 reads CASSPEGQLSTDTQYF. The CDR3 DNA follows: TGTGCCAGCTCACCGGAGGGACAGCTAAGCACAGATACGCAGTATTTT.

The rearrangement uses TRBV12-3 or TRBV12-4 and TRBJ2-7; TRBD2 agrees at 7 bases. The CDR3 sequence is 14 residues long. V gave up 7 bases and J gave up 2 bases; unmatched junction bases: 8. CDR3 protein: CASTREGGAYEQYF. DNA of the CDR3: TGTGCCAGCACCCGTGAGGGAGGGGCCTACGAGCAGTACTTC.

This chain uses TRBV27 with TRBJ2-3; D is undetermined. The CDR3 totals 13 residues. Deletions cut 4 bases from V and 1 base from J, with 6 bases between. Germline-derived CDR1 and CDR2 are MNHEY and SMNVEV (reference sequence). The CDR3 loop reads CASSSLGTDTQYF. CDR3 nucleotides: TGTGCCAGCAGTTCCCTAGGCACAGATACGCAGTATTTT.

This clonotype occurred many times. The V call is TRBV12-3 or TRBV12-4, the J call TRBJ2-1; D possibly corresponds to TRBD2 (6 bases). Trimming left V 6 bases short and J 4 bases short, with 13 bases between. The length of the CDR3 is 14 residues. The DNA for the CDR3 is TGTGCCAGCAGCGGAGGGGCAGGATACAATGAGCAGTTCTTC. Translating it yields CASSGGAGYNEQFF.

Ten or more counts support this clonotype. The V and J genes are TRBV5-1 and TRBJ2-7; a weak D match, TRBD1 (5 bases). The CDR3 is 16 residues long. Trimming took 5 bases from V and 0 from J, leaving 18 bases between them. Germline V gene data show CDR1 as SGHRS and CDR2 as YFSETQ. The DNA for the CDR3 is TGCGCCAGCAGTCACCGGTGGGTGGACACCTCCTACGAGCAGTACTTC. It codes for CASSHRWVDTSYEQYF. The full variable domain, with the rest looked up from reference TRBV5-1 and TRBJ2-7, is KAGVTQTPRYLIKTRGQQVTLSCSPISGHRSVSWYQQTPGQGLQFLFEYFSETQRNKGNFPGRFSGRQFSNSRSEMNVSTLELGDSALYLCASSHRWVDTSYEQYFGPGTRLTVT.

In its sample, this clonotype was seen many times. The J gene is TRBJ2-3, the V gene TRBV4-1, with 9 nucleotides matching TRBD2. CDR1 is MGHRA and CDR2 is YSYEKL in the germline V gene. V lost 1 base and J lost 2; bases outside the gene matches: 13. The CDR3 has 19 residues. The DNA of the CDR3 is TGCGCCAGCAGCCAAGCGCCCCAGGGGGTAGCGGGGGTCACAGATACGCAGTATTTT. Translation: CASSQAPQGVAGVTDTQYF.

This clonotype was recorded at least ten times. This chain links TRBV28 with TRBJ1-6; 8 nucleotides line up with TRBD1. Germline V gene data show CDR1 as MDHEN and CDR2 as SYDVKM. The junction had 7 bases not matched to a gene; V was cut back by 2 bases and J by 10 bases. There are 15 residues in the CDR3. CDR3 protein: CASSLGGTGQSPLHF. As DNA, the CDR3 is TGTGCCAGCAGTTTAGGCGGGACAGGCCAATCACCCCTCCACTTT.

This chain links TRBV7-9 with TRBJ1-2, with D perhaps TRBD1 (6 bases). V shed 0 bases and J shed 12 bases, with 14 bases lying between them. Germline V gene sequence: CDR1 SEHNR, CDR2 FQNEAQ (reference sequence). CDR3 length equals 13 residues. CDR3 amino acids: CASSLAGTSPHTF. The CDR3 DNA sequence: TGTGCCAGCAGCTTAGCAGGGACATCACCCCACACCTTC.

This clonotype came up many times. The J gene is TRBJ2-2, the V gene TRBV18; no definite D call. The CDR3 extends over 12 amino acids. Germline V lookup: CDR1 KGHSH, CDR2 LQKENI. The V end was cut by 2 bases, the J end by 5 bases, with 3 bases between. Here the CDR3 reads CASSPRTGELFF. As DNA, the CDR3 is TGTGCCAGCTCACCAAGGACCGGGGAGCTGTTTTTT. The entire variable domain, with the rest obtained from reference TRBV18 and TRBJ2-2, is as follows: NAGVMQNPRHLVRRRGQEARLRCSPMKGHSHVYWYRQLPEEGLKFMVYLQKENIIDESGMPKERFSAEFPKEGPSILRIQQVVRGDSAAYFCASSPRTGELFFGEGSRLTVL.

This clonotype appeared many times. The V gene is TRBV7-6, the J gene TRBJ1-2, with D unresolved. V gave up 5 bases and J gave up 5 bases, with 15 bases separating them. CDR3 size: 14 residues. CDR1 SGHVS and CDR2 FNYEAQ come from the germline V gene. Written as DNA, the CDR3 is TGTGCCAGCAGCCCCACCAAGGCAGGATATGGCTACACCTTC. Amino acids: CASSPTKAGYGYTF.

Ten or more counts support this clonotype. This rearrangement joins TRBV10-3 to TRBJ2-1, with 7 nucleotides matching TRBD1. This CDR3 is built from 13 residues. V trimming: 10 bases; J trimming: 6 bases; junction bases outside the gene matches: 9. Germline CDR1 ENHRY, CDR2 SYGVKD. Here the CDR3 reads CATRDRASNEQFF. As DNA, the CDR3 is TGTGCCACCCGGGACAGAGCGTCCAATGAGCAGTTCTTC.

This clonotype was counted at least ten times. The V gene is TRBV7-2, the J gene TRBJ2-3, with D maybe TRBD2 (6 bases). The length of the CDR3 is 15 residues. Germline CDR1 reads SGHTA; CDR2 reads FQGNSA. V was cut by 0 bases and J by 2 bases, with 9 bases left in between. This CDR3 is CASSLAGGNTDTQYF. The CDR3 DNA is TGTGCCAGCAGCTTAGCGGGGGGAAACACAGATACGCAGTATTTT.

The J gene is TRBJ2-3, the V gene TRBV10-3; TRBD1 is a possible D gene (5 bases). Trimming stripped 11 bases from V and 3 bases from J, with 9 bases between. Germline CDR1 and CDR2: ENHRY and SYGVKD. The CDR3 loop spans 11 amino acids. The CDR3 protein is CAVTGTDTQYF. CDR3 coding DNA: TGTGCCGTAACAGGAACAGATACGCAGTATTTT.

In this sample, this clonotype turned up many times. V usage is TRBV20-1 and J usage is TRBJ2-3; 14 nucleotides match TRBD2. This CDR3 is 18 amino acids long. Germline loops: CDR1 DFQATT, CDR2 SNEGSKA (reference sequence). With 3 bases clipped from V and 7 bases from J, the junction kept 15 bases outside the gene matches. The CDR3 here is CSASRTSGRSGGQNTQYF. The CDR3 nucleotides are TGCAGTGCTAGTCGGACTAGCGGGAGGAGCGGGGGTCAAAATACGCAGTATTTT.